This passage covers 5 T cell receptor beta chains from one sample sequenced in a study of cytomegalovirus exposure and HLA in healthy donors. In the PCR, 60 Vbeta and 13 Jbeta primers were used. TCRdb keeps only in-frame clones here, not all; method: immunoSEQ multiplex PCR. The sample lists about 210,000 clones, roughly 73% seen once, with less than 0.6% in the top ten. Specimen: PBMCs. Receptors originate from a boy younger than 18 in good health and CMV-seronegative.

This clone was recorded once. This chain joins TRBV5-1 and TRBJ1-2; maybe TRBD1 (5 bases). V was cut by 4 bases and J by 6 bases, with 13 bases left in between. CDR1 and CDR2 (germline): SGHRS, YFSETQ. The CDR3 spans 13 residues. In DNA, the CDR3 is TGCGCCAGCAGCCTGGGGACTCGGAATGGCTACACCTTC. Residues: CASSLGTRNGYTF.

The chain uses TRBV7-2 and TRBJ2-1; maybe TRBD2 (6 bases). From germline, CDR1 is SGHTA and CDR2 FQGNSA. The CDR3 is 13 amino acids. The V and J ends lost 3 bases and 6 bases respectively, with 9 bases between them. The CDR3 is CASSFHSGNEQFF. For the CDR3, the DNA is TGTGCCAGCAGCTTCCATAGCGGCAATGAGCAGTTCTTC.

The J gene is TRBJ2-4, the V gene TRBV9; TRBD2 agrees at 16 bases. CDR1 and CDR2 (germline): SGDLS, YYNGEE. The CDR3 is 19 residues long. V was pared by 3 bases and J by 2 bases, with 8 bases of the junction left unmatched. The CDR3 protein is CASSATGTSGGASKNIQYF. The CDR3 nucleotides are TGTGCCAGCAGCGCAACCGGGACTAGCGGGGGGGCCTCCAAAAACATTCAGTACTTC.

CDR3 sequence (DNA): TGTGCCAGCAGCTTAGTGTTAAGGGGTATCTACGAGCAGTACTTC. Its translation: CASSLVLRGIYEQYF. The genes are TRBV7-9 and TRBJ2-7, with a possible D match to TRBD1 (5 bases). CDR1 and CDR2 from the germline V gene are SEHNR and FQNEAQ (reference sequence). CDR3 length: 15 residues. Deletions cut 1 base from V and 3 bases from J, with 13 bases between.

The chain recombines TRBV11-3 with TRBJ2-1; TRBD2 matches at 12 bases. The CDR3 contains 15 residues. The V segment lost 5 bases and the J segment 7 bases; nucleotides outside the gene matches: 6. The V gene's germline CDR1 is SGHNT and CDR2 YENEEA. CDR3 residues: CASSPTSGRTNEQFF. The CDR3 DNA reads as TGTGCCAGCAGCCCGACTAGCGGGAGAACGAATGAGCAGTTCTTC.